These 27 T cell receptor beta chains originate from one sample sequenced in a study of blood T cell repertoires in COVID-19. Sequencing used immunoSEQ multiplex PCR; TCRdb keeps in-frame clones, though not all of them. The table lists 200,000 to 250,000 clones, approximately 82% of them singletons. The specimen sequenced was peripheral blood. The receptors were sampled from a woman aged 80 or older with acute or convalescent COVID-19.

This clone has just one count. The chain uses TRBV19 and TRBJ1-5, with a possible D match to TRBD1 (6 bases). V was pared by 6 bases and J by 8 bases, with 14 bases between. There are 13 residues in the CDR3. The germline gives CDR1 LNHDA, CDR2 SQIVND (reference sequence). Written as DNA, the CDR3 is TGTGCCAGTAGACGGGGTCGACAGGAGCCCCAGCATTTT. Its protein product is CASRRGRQEPQHF.

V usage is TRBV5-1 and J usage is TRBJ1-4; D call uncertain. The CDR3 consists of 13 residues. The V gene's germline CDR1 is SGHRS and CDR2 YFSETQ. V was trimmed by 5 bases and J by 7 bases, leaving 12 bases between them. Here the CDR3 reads CASREGLGEKLFF. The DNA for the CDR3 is TGCGCCAGCAGAGAGGGATTGGGTGAAAAACTGTTTTTT.

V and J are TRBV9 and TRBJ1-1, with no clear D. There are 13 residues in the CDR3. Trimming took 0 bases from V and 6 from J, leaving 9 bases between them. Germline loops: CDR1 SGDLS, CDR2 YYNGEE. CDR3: CASSVELMAEAFF. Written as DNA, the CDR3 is TGTGCCAGCAGCGTAGAACTTATGGCTGAAGCTTTCTTT. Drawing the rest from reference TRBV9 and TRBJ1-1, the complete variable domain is DSGVTQTPKHLITATGQRVTLRCSPRSGDLSVYWYQQSLDQGLQFLIQYYNGEERAKGNILERFSAQQFPDLHSELNLSSLELGDSALYFCASSVELMAEAFFGQGTRLTVV.

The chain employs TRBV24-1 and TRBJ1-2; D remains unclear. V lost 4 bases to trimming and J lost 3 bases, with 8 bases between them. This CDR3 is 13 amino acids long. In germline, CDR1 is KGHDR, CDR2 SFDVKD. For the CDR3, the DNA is TGTGCCACCAGTGAAACTGGTGACTATGGCTACACCTTC. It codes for CATSETGDYGYTF.

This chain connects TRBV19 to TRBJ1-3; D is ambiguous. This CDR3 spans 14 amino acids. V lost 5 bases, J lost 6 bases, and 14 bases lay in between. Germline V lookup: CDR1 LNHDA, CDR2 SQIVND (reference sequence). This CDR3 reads CASSSGGQENTIYF. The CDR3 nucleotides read TGTGCCAGTAGTTCTGGAGGGCAGGAAAACACCATATATTTT.

The CDR3 sequence is CASSSRDRRTDTQYF. The CDR3 DNA reads TGTGCCAGCAGCTCTAGGGACAGGCGCACAGATACGCAGTATTTT. The rearrangement joins TRBV7-3 to TRBJ2-3; the match to TRBD1 covers 8 bases. The CDR3 totals 15 residues. Germline CDR1 reads SGHTA; CDR2 reads FQGTGA. The V segment lost 4 bases and the J segment 1 base; nucleotides outside the gene matches: 4.

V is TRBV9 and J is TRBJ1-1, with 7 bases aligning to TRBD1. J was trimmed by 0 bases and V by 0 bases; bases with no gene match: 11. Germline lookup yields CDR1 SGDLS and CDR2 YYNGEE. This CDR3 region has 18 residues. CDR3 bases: TGTGCCAGCAGCGTAGAAGGCAGGGGGACTGGCCTGAACACTGAAGCTTTCTTT. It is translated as CASSVEGRGTGLNTEAFF.

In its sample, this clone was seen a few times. This chain's CDR3 is CASSPGTSYGYTF. The CDR3 region has the DNA TGTGCCAGTAGTCCCGGGACTTCCTATGGCTACACCTTC. V gene TRBV19 combines with J gene TRBJ1-2; a possible D gene is TRBD1 (5 bases). The germline V and J ends were trimmed by 5 bases and 4 bases, with 11 bases remaining between them. This CDR3 has 13 residues. Germline-derived CDR1 and CDR2 are LNHDA and SQIVND (reference sequence).

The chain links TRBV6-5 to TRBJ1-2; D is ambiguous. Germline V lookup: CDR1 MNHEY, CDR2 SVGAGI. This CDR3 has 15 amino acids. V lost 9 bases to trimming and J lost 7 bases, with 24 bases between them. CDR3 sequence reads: CASIEPREGTGGYTF. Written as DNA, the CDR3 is TGTGCCAGTATAGAACCCCGGGAGGGAACGGGTGGCTACACCTTC.

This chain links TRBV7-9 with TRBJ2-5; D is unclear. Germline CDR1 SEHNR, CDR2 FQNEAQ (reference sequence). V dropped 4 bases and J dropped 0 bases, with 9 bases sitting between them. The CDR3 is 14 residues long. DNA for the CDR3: TGTGCCAGCAGCTCAGACTGGAACCAAGAGACCCAGTACTTC. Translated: CASSSDWNQETQYF.

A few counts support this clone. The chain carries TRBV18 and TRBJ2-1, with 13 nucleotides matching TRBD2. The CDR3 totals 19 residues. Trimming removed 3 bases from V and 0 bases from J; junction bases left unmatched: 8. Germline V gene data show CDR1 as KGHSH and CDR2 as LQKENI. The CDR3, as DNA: TGTGCCAGCTCACCTCTGACTAGCGGGGGGCCAAGCTCCTACAATGAGCAGTTCTTC. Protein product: CASSPLTSGGPSSYNEQFF.

The CDR3 region is CATSRDRGGQPQHF. The CDR3 nucleotides read TGTGCCACCAGCAGAGACAGGGGTGGACAGCCCCAGCATTTT. The J gene is TRBJ1-5, the V gene TRBV15; weak D call: TRBD1 (6 bases). The CDR3 contains 14 residues. Per the germline V gene, CDR1 is LNHNV and CDR2 is YYDKDF (reference sequence). Deletions cut 0 bases from V and 7 bases from J, with 10 bases between.

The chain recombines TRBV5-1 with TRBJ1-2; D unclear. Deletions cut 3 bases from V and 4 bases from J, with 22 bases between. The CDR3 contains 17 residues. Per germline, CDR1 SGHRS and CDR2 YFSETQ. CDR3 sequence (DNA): TGCGCCAGCAGCTCCGGCCCTATGGGAGGCACCCTCTATGGCTACACCTTC. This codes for CASSSGPMGGTLYGYTF. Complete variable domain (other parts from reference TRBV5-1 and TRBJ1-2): KAGVTQTPRYLIKTRGQQVTLSCSPISGHRSVSWYQQTPGQGLQFLFEYFSETQRNKGNFPGRFSGRQFSNSRSEMNVSTLELGDSALYLCASSSGPMGGTLYGYTFGSGTRLTVV.

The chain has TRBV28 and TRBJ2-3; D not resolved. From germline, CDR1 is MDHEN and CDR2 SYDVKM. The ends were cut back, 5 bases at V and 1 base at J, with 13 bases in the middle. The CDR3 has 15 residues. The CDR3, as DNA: TGTGCCAGCAGTCTTTCCTCTTCCGGCACAGATACGCAGTATTTT. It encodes CASSLSSSGTDTQYF.

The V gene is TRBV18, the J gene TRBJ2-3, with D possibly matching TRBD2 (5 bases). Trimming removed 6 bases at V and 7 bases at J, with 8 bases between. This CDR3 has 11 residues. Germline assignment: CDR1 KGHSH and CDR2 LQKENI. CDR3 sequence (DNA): TGTGCCAGCTCCCGGGAACATACGCAGTATTTT. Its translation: CASSREHTQYF. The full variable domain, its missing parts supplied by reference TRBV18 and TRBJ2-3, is NAGVMQNPRHLVRRRGQEARLRCSPMKGHSHVYWYRQLPEEGLKFMVYLQKENIIDESGMPKERFSAEFPKEGPSILRIQQVVRGDSAAYFCASSREHTQYFGPGTRLTVL.

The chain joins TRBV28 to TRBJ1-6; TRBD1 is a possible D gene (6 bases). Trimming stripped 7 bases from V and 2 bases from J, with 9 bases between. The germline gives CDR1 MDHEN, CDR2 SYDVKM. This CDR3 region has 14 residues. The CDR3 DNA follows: TGTGCCAGCACAACAGGGACCTATAATTCACCCCTCCACTTT. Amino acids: CASTTGTYNSPLHF.

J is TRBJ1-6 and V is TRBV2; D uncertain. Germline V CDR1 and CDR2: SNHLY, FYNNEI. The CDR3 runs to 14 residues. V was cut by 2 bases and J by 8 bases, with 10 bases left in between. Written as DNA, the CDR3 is TGTGCCAGCAGTGAAAAGAGGCTAGATTCACCCCTCCACTTT. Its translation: CASSEKRLDSPLHF.

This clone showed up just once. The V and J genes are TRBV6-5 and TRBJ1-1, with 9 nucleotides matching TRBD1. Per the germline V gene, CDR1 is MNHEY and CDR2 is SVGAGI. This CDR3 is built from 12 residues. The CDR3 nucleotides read TGTAGACAGGGGGGGCGAATGAATGAAGCTTTCTTT. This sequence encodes CRQGGRMNEAFF.

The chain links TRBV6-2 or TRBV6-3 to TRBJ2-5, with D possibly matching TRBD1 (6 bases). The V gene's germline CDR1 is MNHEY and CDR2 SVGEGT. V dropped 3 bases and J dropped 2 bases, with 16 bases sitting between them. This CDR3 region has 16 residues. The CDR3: CASSYLQGMRQETQYF. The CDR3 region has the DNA TGTGCCAGCAGTTATTTGCAGGGGATGCGGCAAGAGACCCAGTACTTC.

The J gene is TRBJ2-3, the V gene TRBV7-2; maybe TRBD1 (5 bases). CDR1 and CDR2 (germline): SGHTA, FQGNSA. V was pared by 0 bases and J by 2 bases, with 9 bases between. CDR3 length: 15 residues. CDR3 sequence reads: CASSLARGHTDTQYF. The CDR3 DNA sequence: TGTGCCAGCAGCTTAGCAAGGGGCCACACAGATACGCAGTATTTT.

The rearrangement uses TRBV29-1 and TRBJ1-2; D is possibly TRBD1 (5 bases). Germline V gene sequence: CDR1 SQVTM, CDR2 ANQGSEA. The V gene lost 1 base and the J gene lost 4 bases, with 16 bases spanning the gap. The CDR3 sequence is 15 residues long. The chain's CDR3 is CSVEVEQEGSYGYTF. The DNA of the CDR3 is TGCAGCGTTGAAGTGGAACAGGAAGGTTCCTATGGCTACACCTTC.

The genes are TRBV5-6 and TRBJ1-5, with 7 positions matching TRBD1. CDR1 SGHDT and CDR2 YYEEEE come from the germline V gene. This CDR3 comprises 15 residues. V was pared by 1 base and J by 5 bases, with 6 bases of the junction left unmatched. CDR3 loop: CASSLNARGDQPQHF. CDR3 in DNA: TGTGCCAGCAGCTTGAACGCCAGGGGGGATCAGCCCCAGCATTTT. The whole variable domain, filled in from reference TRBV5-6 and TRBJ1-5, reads DAGVTQSPTHLIKTRGQQVTLRCSPKSGHDTVSWYQQALGQGPQFIFQYYEEEERQRGNFPDRFSGHQFPNYSSELNVNALLLGDSALYLCASSLNARGDQPQHFGDGTRLSIL.

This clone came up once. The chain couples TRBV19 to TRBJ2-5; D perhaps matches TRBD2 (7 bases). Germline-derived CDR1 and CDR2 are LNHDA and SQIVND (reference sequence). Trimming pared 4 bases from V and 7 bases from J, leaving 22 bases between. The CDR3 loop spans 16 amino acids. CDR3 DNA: TGTGCCAGTAGTACAGACAGGCCGGGACTATCGGTGACCCAGTACTTC. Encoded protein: CASSTDRPGLSVTQYF.

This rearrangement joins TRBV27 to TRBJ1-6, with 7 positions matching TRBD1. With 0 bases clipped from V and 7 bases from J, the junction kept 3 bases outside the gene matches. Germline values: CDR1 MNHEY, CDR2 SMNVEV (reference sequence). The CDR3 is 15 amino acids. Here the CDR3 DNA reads TGTGCCAGCAGTTTATCGAACAGGGGAAATTCACCCCTCCACTTT. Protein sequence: CASSLSNRGNSPLHF.

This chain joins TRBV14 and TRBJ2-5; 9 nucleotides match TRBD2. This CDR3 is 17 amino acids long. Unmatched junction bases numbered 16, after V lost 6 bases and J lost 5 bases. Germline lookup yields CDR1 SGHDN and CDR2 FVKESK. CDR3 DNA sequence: TGTGCCAGCAGTCTCCTCTCTCGCGGGGGGGGATCGGAGACCCAGTACTTC. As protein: CASSLLSRGGGSETQYF.

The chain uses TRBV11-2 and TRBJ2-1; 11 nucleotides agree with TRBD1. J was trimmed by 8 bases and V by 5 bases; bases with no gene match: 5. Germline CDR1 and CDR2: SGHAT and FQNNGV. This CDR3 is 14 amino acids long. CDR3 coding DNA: TGTGCCAGCAGCCCGAGGACAGGGGGCGATGAGCAGTTCTTC. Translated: CASSPRTGGDEQFF.

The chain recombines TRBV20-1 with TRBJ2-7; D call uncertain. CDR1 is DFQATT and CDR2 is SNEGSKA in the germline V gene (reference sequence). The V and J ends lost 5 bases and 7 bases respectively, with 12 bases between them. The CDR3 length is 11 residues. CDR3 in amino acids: CSAAPPREQYF. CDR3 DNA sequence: TGCAGTGCTGCCCCTCCTAGAGAGCAGTACTTC.